The clone carrying this TCR beta chain was counted a few times. The antigen remains unidentified. This record belongs to a study of T cells in Graves' hyperthyroidism and ophthalmopathy. Regarding the study as a whole: In the analysis, a 13 V-J model separated ophthalmopathy from stable hyperthyroidism.

Germline V lookup: CDR1 SGDLS, CDR2 YYNGEE. V dropped 5 bases and J dropped 0; count of bases not matched to a gene: 4. The CDR3 is 14 amino acids. Not enrolled were patients with uncontrolled infection, other autoimmune disease, pregnancy or lactation. Each diagnosis drew on symptoms, thyroxine, TRAb, thyroid ultrasound and orbital computed tomography findings. PBMCs were obtained from 10 ml fresh peripheral blood. TCR beta CDR3 region amplification was performed from RNA transcripts. TCR CDR3 underwent first-round RT-PCR with the HTBI primer set. One entry per CDR3 protein results from TCRdb running MiXCR on the multiplex PCR reads. The data show about 840,000 distinct CDR3 sequences, about two fifths seen once.

The chain has TRBV9 and TRBJ2-7; TRBD2 agrees at 8 bases. Sequenced input: blood. This receptor was obtained from a man aged 18 to 35 with Graves' hyperthyroidism. Written as DNA, the CDR3 is TGTGCCAGCAGTGCGGGGGGAAGCTCCTACGAGCAGTACTTC. Translating gives CASSAGGSSYEQYF.